The sequence of this T cell receptor beta chain was determined in a study of T-cell reconstitution after alpha-beta-depleted transplantation in children. Whole-study results and caveats: At around two months after transplant, the alpha-beta T cells were reportedly derived from several hundred expanded clones that came from non-depleted graft cells. It was newly produced T cells that mostly accounted for T-cell counts and diversity one year after transplant. Where some patients showed high TCRbeta diversity at day 60, it came from recipient T cells and thymic progenitors that had survived.

This clonotype has only a few counts. Its cognate antigen is unknown. Germline V gene sequence: CDR1 MDHEN, CDR2 SYDVKM. V lost 7 bases and J 9 bases, leaving 16 bases between the germline ends. The CDR3 is 12 residues long. The TCRbeta library incorporated unique molecular identifiers. TCRdb re-called the PCR reads with MiXCR, one entry per CDR3 protein. The sample includes approximately 650,000 distinct CDR3 sequences, over 10% of them seen just once. The starting material was PBMCs, obtained before TCRalphabeta/CD19-depleted stem cell transplant. The sequence came from a girl aged 2 to 9 with congenital amegakaryocytic thrombocytopenia, due to receive a stem cell transplant. The chain is built from TRBV28 and TRBJ2-7, with D unclear. Written as DNA, the CDR3 is TGTGCCAGCACCTCCCGTCCCTCCGGGCAGTACTTC. It codes for CASTSRPSGQYF.